The following is a TCR beta chain sequence with its context. These data come from a study of blood T cell repertoires in COVID-19. Study in general: The origin of the acute and convalescent COVID-19 samples was the United States, Italy and Spain. PBMCs, B-cell-depleted T cells, or T cells were the source of the cDNA or gDNA that made up the material.

The V end lost 7 bases, the J end lost 5 bases, and 16 bases lay between the germline ends. Germline V gene data show CDR1 as MNHNS and CDR2 as SASEGT. This CDR3 has 14 amino acids. Per the study methods: Cell counts per sample came from amplifying reference gene primers. Generated by immunoSEQ multiplex PCR, the TCRdb table keeps only in-frame clones and is missing some. From that table come the V and J calls and clone size; the DNA was used to work out D and trimming. The repertoire holds approximately 250,000 clones, around four fifths seen once, with 3.5% to 5% in the top ten. This chain connects TRBV6-1 to TRBJ2-3; a weak D match, TRBD1 (6 bases). The sequence was collected from a man between 60 and 75 years old with acute or convalescent COVID-19. Sequences were obtained from peripheral blood. The CDR3 region is CASTVVLGGDTQYF. The CDR3 region has the DNA TGTGCCAGCACCGTTGTTTTAGGGGGAGATACGCAGTATTTT.